These 19 T cell receptor beta chains were sequenced from one sample in a study of blood T cell repertoires in COVID-19. Clones were sequenced by immunoSEQ multiplex PCR, and TCRdb holds only the in-frame ones, with some missing. This sample has 65,000 to 95,000 clones, with 60% to 80% found just once. The material sequenced was peripheral blood. Receptors originate from a man aged 60-69 years with COVID-19, enrolled during active disease.

The sample holds a few counts of this clone. CDR3 region: CATSRDRFSGANVLTF. The CDR3 DNA is TGTGCCACCAGCAGAGATCGGTTCTCCGGGGCCAACGTCCTGACTTTC. The chain has TRBV15 and TRBJ2-6; D is unresolved. V was pared by 0 bases and J by 4 bases, with 10 bases between. From germline, CDR1 is LNHNV and CDR2 YYDKDF (reference sequence). This CDR3 comprises 16 residues.

The J gene is TRBJ2-1, the V gene TRBV9; D might be TRBD1 (5 bases). Germline CDR1 and CDR2: SGDLS and YYNGEE. The CDR3 contains 11 residues. The V end lost 0 bases, the J end lost 10 bases, and 5 bases lay between the germline ends. The CDR3 loop reads CASSVDREQFF. The CDR3 DNA reads as TGTGCCAGCAGCGTAGACAGGGAGCAGTTCTTC. The full variable domain, its missing parts supplied by reference TRBV9 and TRBJ2-1, is DSGVTQTPKHLITATGQRVTLRCSPRSGDLSVYWYQQSLDQGLQFLIQYYNGEERAKGNILERFSAQQFPDLHSELNLSSLELGDSALYFCASSVDREQFFGPGTRLTVL.

V gene TRBV19 combines with J gene TRBJ2-1; the match to TRBD2 covers 7 bases. CDR1 is LNHDA and CDR2 is SQIVND in the germline V gene (reference sequence). Trimming at V came to 11 bases and at J to 9 bases, leaving 7 bases not matched to a gene. The CDR3 is 11 residues long. CDR3 nucleotide sequence: TGTGCCGGAGGGGTAGCGGGTGAGCAGTTCTTC. This gives the protein CAGGVAGEQFF.

The DNA for the CDR3 is TGTGCCAGCTCATCGCAAGAGACCCAGTACTTC. Encoded protein: CASSSQETQYF. V and J are TRBV18 and TRBJ2-5; D unresolved. This CDR3 comprises 11 residues. Trimming pared 5 bases from V and 2 bases from J, leaving 3 bases between. CDR1 is KGHSH and CDR2 is LQKENI in the germline V gene.

The chain joins TRBV6-2 or TRBV6-3 to TRBJ2-1, with 7 bases aligning to TRBD2. CDR3 length equals 15 residues. After removal of 6 bases from V and 9 bases from J, the junction contained 14 bases not matched to a gene. CDR1 and CDR2 (germline): MNHEY, SVGEGT. As DNA, the CDR3 is TGTGCCAGCAGCCGACTTGGACTAGTAGAAATTGAGCAGTTCTTC. It specifies CASSRLGLVEIEQFF.

The genes are TRBV25-1 and TRBJ1-1; TRBD1 matches at 10 bases. V shed 3 bases and J 1 base; nucleotides not matched to a gene: 8. The germline CDR1 and CDR2 sequences are MGHDK and SYGVNS. The CDR3 is made up of 17 amino acids. In DNA, the CDR3 is TGTGCCAGCAGTGATTCCGGGACAGGGGACAGGAACACTGAAGCTTTCTTT. Its translation is CASSDSGTGDRNTEAFF. The variable domain in full, with the rest retrieved from reference TRBV25-1 and TRBJ1-1, is EADIYQTPRYLVIGTGKKITLECSQTMGHDKMYWYQQDPGMELHLIHYSYGVNSTEKGDLSSESTVSRIRTEHFPLTLESARPSHTSQYLCASSDSGTGDRNTEAFFGQGTRLTVV.

This clone was detected once. The rearrangement uses TRBV11-2 and TRBJ1-2; D is undetermined. The ends were cut back, 5 bases at V and 4 bases at J, with 11 bases in the middle. CDR3 size: 13 residues. Germline V gene lookup returns CDR1 SGHAT and CDR2 FQNNGV. CDR3 in amino acids: CASSRPGPYGYTF. The CDR3 nucleotides are TGTGCCAGCAGCCGACCGGGTCCCTATGGCTACACCTTC.

This chain joins TRBV14 and TRBJ2-1; tentatively, D is TRBD1 (5 bases). Trimming shortened V by 3 bases and J by 0 bases, and 12 bases separated the two germline ends. Germline V gives CDR1 SGHDN, CDR2 FVKESK. There are 16 residues in the CDR3. The CDR3 loop is CASSHRVFGSYNEQFF. As DNA, the CDR3 is TGTGCCAGCAGCCACAGGGTTTTTGGCTCCTACAATGAGCAGTTCTTC.

The J gene is TRBJ2-5, the V gene TRBV2, with D maybe TRBD2 (5 bases). V gave up 10 bases and J gave up 3 bases, with 6 bases separating them. Germline CDR1 SNHLY, CDR2 FYNNEI. CDR3 length: 10 residues. The DNA for the CDR3 is TGTGCCATCGGGGAAGAGACCCAGTACTTC. Its protein product is CAIGEETQYF.

V is TRBV7-2 and J is TRBJ2-5; tentative D call: TRBD2 (5 bases). Trimming left V 6 bases short and J 7 bases short, with 15 bases between. CDR1 is SGHTA and CDR2 is FQGNSA in the germline V gene. The length of the CDR3 is 13 residues. CDR3 sequence: CASSPTGSGTQYF. The DNA for the CDR3 is TGTGCCAGCAGTCCTACGGGGTCCGGGACCCAGTACTTC.

The rearrangement uses TRBV11-3 and TRBJ1-4; D is ambiguous. This CDR3 comprises 15 residues. CDR1 is SGHNT, CDR2 YENEEA, per germline. V lost 4 bases and J 8 bases, leaving 17 bases between the germline ends. The CDR3 spells CASSSGWGGPEKLFF. CDR3 DNA sequence: TGTGCCAGCAGCTCCGGGTGGGGAGGACCGGAAAAACTGTTTTTT.

The V and J genes are TRBV5-8 and TRBJ1-5; TRBD1 matches at 8 bases. J lost 4 bases, V lost 2 bases, and 5 bases had no gene match. This CDR3 contains 15 residues. CDR1 is SGHTS and CDR2 is YDEGEE in the germline V gene. CDR3 nucleotide sequence: TGTGCCAGCAGCTTTAGGGACAGGTCAAATCAGCCCCAGCATTTT. This encodes CASSFRDRSNQPQHF.

The V and J genes are TRBV19 and TRBJ1-1, with 7 nucleotides matching TRBD1. The CDR3 extends over 15 amino acids. After removal of 5 bases from V and 0 bases from J, the junction contained 6 bases not matched to a gene. Germline assignment: CDR1 LNHDA and CDR2 SQIVND (reference sequence). The CDR3 coding sequence is TGTGCCAGTAGTCCGGGACAGCGGCTGAACACTGAAGCTTTCTTT. This encodes CASSPGQRLNTEAFF.

This chain links TRBV5-1 with TRBJ1-1; D may be TRBD1 (5 bases). Trimming shortened V by 1 base and J by 2 bases, and 15 bases separated the two germline ends. This CDR3 has 16 amino acids. From germline, CDR1 is SGHRS and CDR2 YFSETQ. The CDR3 region is CASSLFVGGVNTEAFF. The CDR3 coding sequence is TGCGCCAGCAGCTTGTTTGTGGGAGGGGTTAACACTGAAGCTTTCTTT. The full variable domain, its missing parts supplied by reference TRBV5-1 and TRBJ1-1, is KAGVTQTPRYLIKTRGQQVTLSCSPISGHRSVSWYQQTPGQGLQFLFEYFSETQRNKGNFPGRFSGRQFSNSRSEMNVSTLELGDSALYLCASSLFVGGVNTEAFFGQGTRLTVV.

This clone has only one observation. The J gene is TRBJ2-2, the V gene TRBV7-9; TRBD1 is a possible D gene (6 bases). Germline V CDR1 and CDR2: SEHNR, FQNEAQ (reference sequence). V shed 5 bases and J shed 5 bases, with 9 bases lying between them. This CDR3 is built from 13 residues. The chain's CDR3 is CASSIGQTGELFF. The CDR3 coding sequence is TGTGCCAGCAGCATCGGACAGACCGGGGAGCTGTTTTTT.

The V gene is TRBV7-2, the J gene TRBJ1-1; perhaps TRBD1 as D (5 bases). The V and J ends lost 5 bases and 0 bases respectively, with 13 bases between them. Germline V gene lookup returns CDR1 SGHTA and CDR2 FQGNSA. CDR3 length equals 15 residues. The CDR3 sequence: CASSPRQYMNTEAFF. The CDR3 DNA reads TGTGCCAGCAGCCCTCGACAGTACATGAACACTGAAGCTTTCTTT.

This chain uses TRBV14 with TRBJ1-1, with 7 bases fitting TRBD1. After removal of 5 bases from V and 3 bases from J, the junction contained 12 bases not matched to a gene. Germline loops: CDR1 SGHDN, CDR2 FVKESK. The CDR3 loop spans 16 amino acids. The CDR3 DNA sequence: TGTGCCAGCAGCTTCCTAATGGGCAGGGGGGACACTGAAGCTTTCTTT. This encodes CASSFLMGRGDTEAFF.

The chain is built from TRBV19 and TRBJ2-1; 12 nucleotides line up with TRBD2. Trimming took 3 bases from V and 8 from J; bases not matched to a gene: 5. The CDR3 spans 15 residues. Germline V CDR1 and CDR2: LNHDA, SQIVND (reference sequence). In nucleotides, the CDR3 is TGTGCCAGTAGTATCTCTAGCGGGGGGGCCCATGAGCAGTTCTTC. Translation: CASSISSGGAHEQFF.

The chain carries TRBV3-1 (or the pseudogene TRBV3-2) and TRBJ2-1, with 8 bases that match TRBD2. With 4 bases clipped from V and 4 bases from J, the junction kept 6 bases outside the gene matches. The CDR3 runs to 15 residues. Per the germline V gene, CDR1 is LGHDT and CDR2 is YNNKEL (reference sequence). This CDR3 is CASSPGIAGYNEQFF. In DNA, the CDR3 is TGTGCCAGCAGCCCCGGGATAGCGGGGTACAATGAGCAGTTCTTC.